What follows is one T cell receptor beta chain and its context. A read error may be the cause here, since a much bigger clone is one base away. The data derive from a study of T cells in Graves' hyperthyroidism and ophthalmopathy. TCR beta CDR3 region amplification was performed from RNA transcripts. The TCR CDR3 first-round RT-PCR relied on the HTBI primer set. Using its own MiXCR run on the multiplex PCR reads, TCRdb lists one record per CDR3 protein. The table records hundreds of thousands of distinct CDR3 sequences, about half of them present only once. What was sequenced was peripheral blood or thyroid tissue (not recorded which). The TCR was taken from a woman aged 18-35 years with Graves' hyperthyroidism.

The CDR3 DNA follows: TGTGCCAGCAGCCCCGTGGCCAACGTCCTGACTTTC. This gives the protein CASSPVANVLTF. This sequence joins TRBV7-9 and TRBJ2-6; D unresolved. This CDR3 has 12 residues. Germline CDR1 SEHNR, CDR2 FQNEAQ (reference sequence). The V end lost 5 bases, the J end lost 6 bases, and 5 bases lay between the germline ends.